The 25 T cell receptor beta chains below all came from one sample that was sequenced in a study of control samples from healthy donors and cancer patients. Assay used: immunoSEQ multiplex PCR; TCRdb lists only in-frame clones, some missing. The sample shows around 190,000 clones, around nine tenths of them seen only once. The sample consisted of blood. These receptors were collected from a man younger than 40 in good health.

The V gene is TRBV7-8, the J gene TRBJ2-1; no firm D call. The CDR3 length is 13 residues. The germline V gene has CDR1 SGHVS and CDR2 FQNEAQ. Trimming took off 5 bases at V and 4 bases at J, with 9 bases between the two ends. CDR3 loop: CASSVGAYNEQFF. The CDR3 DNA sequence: TGTGCCAGCAGCGTCGGAGCGTACAATGAGCAGTTCTTC.

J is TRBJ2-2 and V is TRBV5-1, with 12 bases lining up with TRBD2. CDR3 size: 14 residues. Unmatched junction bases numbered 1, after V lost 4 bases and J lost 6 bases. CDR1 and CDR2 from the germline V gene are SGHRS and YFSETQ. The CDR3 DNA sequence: TGCGCCAGCAGCCTAGCGGGAGGGCCCGGGGAGCTGTTTTTT. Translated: CASSLAGGPGELFF. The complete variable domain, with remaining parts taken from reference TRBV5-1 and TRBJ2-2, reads KAGVTQTPRYLIKTRGQQVTLSCSPISGHRSVSWYQQTPGQGLQFLFEYFSETQRNKGNFPGRFSGRQFSNSRSEMNVSTLELGDSALYLCASSLAGGPGELFFGEGSRLTVL.

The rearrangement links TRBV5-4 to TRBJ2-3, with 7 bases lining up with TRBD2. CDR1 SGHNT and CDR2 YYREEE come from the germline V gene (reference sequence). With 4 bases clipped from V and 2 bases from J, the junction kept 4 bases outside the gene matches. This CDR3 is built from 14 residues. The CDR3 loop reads CASSLADSTDTQYF. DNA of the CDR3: TGTGCCAGCAGCCTAGCGGACTCCACAGATACGCAGTATTTT. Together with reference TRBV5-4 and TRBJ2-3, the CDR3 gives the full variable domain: ETGVTQSPTHLIKTRGQQVTLRCSSQSGHNTVSWYQQALGQGPQFIFQYYREEENGRGNFPPRFSGLQFPNYSSELNVNALELDDSALYLCASSLADSTDTQYFGPGTRLTVL.

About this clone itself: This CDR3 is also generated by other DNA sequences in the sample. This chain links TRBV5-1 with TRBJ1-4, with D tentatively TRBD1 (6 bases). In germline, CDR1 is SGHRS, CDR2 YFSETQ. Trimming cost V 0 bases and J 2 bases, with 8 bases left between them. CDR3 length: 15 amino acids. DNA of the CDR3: TGCGCCAGCAGCTTGGCGGGGGCTACTAATGAAAAACTGTTTTTT. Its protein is CASSLAGATNEKLFF.

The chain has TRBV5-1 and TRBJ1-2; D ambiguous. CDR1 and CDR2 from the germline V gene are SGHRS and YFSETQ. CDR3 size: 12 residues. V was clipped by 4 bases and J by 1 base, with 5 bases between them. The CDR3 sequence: CASSEVNYGYTF. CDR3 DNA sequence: TGCGCCAGCAGCGAGGTTAACTATGGCTACACCTTC.

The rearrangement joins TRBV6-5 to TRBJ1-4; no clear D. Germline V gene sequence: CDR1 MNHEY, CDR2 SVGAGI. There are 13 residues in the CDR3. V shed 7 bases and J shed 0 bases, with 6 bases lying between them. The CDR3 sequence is CASKLSTNEKLFF. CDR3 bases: TGTGCCAGCAAGCTGTCAACTAATGAAAAACTGTTTTTT.

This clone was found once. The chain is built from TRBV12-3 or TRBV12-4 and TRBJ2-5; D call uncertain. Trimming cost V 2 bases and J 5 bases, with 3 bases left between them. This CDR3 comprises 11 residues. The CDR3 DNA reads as TGTGCCAGCAGTTTAAGGGAGACCCAGTACTTC. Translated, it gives CASSLRETQYF.

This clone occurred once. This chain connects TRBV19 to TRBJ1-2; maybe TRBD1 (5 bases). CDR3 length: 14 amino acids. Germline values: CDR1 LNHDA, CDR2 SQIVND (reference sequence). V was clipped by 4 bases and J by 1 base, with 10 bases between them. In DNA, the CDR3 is TGTGCCAGTAGTAGGGGGACGAGTAACTATGGCTACACCTTC. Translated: CASSRGTSNYGYTF.

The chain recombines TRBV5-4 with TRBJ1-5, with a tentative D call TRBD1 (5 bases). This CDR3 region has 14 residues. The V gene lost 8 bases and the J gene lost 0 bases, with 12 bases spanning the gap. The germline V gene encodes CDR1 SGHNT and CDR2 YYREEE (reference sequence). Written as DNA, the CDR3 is TGTGCCAGTAACAACCAGGGTAGCAATCAGCCCCAGCATTTT. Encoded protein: CASNNQGSNQPQHF.

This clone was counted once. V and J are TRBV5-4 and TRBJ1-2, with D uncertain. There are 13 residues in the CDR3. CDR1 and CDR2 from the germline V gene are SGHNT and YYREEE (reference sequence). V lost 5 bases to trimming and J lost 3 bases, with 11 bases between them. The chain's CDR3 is CASRTDTYYGYTF. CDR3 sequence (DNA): TGTGCCAGCAGGACTGACACATACTATGGCTACACCTTC.

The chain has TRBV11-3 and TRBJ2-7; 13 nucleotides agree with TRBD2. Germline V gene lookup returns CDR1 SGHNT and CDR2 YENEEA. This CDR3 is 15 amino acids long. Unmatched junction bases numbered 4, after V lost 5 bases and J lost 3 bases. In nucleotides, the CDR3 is TGTGCCAGCAGCCCCGGACTAGCGGGGGACTACGAGCAGTACTTC. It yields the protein CASSPGLAGDYEQYF.

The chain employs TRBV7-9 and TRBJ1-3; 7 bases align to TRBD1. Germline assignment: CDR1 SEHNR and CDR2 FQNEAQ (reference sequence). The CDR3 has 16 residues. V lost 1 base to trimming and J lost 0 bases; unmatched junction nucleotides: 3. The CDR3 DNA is TGTGCCAGCAGCTTAGTCGGACAGGACTCTGGAAACACCATATATTTT. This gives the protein CASSLVGQDSGNTIYF.

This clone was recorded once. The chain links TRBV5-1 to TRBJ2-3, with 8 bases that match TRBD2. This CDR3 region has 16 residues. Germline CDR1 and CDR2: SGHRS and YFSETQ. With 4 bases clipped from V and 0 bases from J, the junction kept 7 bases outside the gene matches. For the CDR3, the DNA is TGCGCCAGCAGCCCCACGGGCGGGGGGAGCACAGATACGCAGTATTTT. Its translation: CASSPTGGGSTDTQYF.

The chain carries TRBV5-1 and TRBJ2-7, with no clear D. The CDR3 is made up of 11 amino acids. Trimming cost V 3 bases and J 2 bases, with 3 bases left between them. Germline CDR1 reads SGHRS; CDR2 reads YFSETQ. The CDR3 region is CASSSPYEQYF. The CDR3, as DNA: TGCGCCAGCAGCTCACCCTACGAGCAGTACTTC. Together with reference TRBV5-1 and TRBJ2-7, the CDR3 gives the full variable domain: KAGVTQTPRYLIKTRGQQVTLSCSPISGHRSVSWYQQTPGQGLQFLFEYFSETQRNKGNFPGRFSGRQFSNSRSEMNVSTLELGDSALYLCASSSPYEQYFGPGTRLTVT.

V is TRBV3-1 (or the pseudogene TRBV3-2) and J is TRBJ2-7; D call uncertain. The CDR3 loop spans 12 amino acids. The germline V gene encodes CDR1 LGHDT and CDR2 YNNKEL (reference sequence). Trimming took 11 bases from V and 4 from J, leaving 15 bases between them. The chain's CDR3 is CALGETLYEQYF. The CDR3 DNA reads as TGTGCCCTAGGTGAGACTTTATACGAGCAGTACTTC.

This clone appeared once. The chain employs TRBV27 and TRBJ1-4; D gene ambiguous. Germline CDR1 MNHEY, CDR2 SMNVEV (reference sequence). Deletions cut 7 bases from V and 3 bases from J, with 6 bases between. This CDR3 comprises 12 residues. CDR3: CASTGPNEKLFF. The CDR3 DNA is TGTGCCAGCACCGGACCTAATGAAAAACTGTTTTTT.

The CDR3, as DNA: TGTGCCAGCAGTGAGGAGGAGAAGAACACTGAAGCTTTCTTT. This sequence encodes CASSEEEKNTEAFF. The genes are TRBV2 and TRBJ1-1; unclear D gene. V lost 3 bases and J lost 1, with 9 bases in between. The CDR3 consists of 14 residues. The germline V gene has CDR1 SNHLY and CDR2 FYNNEI.

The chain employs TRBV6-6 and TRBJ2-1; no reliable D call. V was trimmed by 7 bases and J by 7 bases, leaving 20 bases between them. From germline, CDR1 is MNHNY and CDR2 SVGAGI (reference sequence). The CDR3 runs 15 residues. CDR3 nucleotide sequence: TGTGCCAGCACCCCCGGAATGGCGACCTTGAATGAGCAGTTCTTC. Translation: CASTPGMATLNEQFF.

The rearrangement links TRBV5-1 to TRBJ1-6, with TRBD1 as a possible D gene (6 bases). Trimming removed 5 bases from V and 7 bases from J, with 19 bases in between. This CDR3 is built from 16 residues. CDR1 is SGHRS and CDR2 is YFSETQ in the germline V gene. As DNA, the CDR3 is TGCGCCAGCAGAATGAGGCAGGGGAGTAAGAATTCACCCCTCCACTTT. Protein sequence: CASRMRQGSKNSPLHF.

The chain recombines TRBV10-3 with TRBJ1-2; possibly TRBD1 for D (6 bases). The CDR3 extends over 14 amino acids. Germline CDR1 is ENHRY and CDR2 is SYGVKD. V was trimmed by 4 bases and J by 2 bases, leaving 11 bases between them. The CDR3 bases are TGTGCCATCAGTGGACAGGAGGAGAACTATGGCTACACCTTC. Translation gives CAISGQEENYGYTF.

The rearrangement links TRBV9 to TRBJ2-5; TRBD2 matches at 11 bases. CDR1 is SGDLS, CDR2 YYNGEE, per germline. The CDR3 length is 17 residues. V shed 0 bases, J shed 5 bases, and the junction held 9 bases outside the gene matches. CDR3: CASSVDLAGGFGETQYF. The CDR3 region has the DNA TGTGCCAGCAGCGTAGATCTAGCGGGAGGATTTGGTGAGACCCAGTACTTC. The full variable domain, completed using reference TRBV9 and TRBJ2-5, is DSGVTQTPKHLITATGQRVTLRCSPRSGDLSVYWYQQSLDQGLQFLIQYYNGEERAKGNILERFSAQQFPDLHSELNLSSLELGDSALYFCASSVDLAGGFGETQYFGPGTRLLVL.

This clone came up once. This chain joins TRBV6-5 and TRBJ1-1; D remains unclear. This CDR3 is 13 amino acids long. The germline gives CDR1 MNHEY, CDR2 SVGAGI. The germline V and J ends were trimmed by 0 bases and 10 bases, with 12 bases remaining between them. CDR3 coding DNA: TGTGCCAGCAGTTACTCGGTTGAGGGTAGAGCTTTCTTT. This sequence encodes CASSYSVEGRAFF.

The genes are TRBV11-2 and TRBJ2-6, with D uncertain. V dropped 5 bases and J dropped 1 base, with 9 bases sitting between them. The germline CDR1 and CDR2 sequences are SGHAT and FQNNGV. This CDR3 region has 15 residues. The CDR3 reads CASSPTTSGANVLTF. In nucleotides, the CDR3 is TGTGCCAGCAGCCCAACCACGTCTGGGGCCAACGTCCTGACTTTC. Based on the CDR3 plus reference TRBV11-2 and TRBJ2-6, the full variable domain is EAGVAQSPRYKIIEKRQSVAFWCNPISGHATLYWYQQILGQGPKLLIQFQNNGVVDDSQLPKDRFSAERLKGVDSTLKIQPAKLEDSAVYLCASSPTTSGANVLTFGAGSRLTVL.

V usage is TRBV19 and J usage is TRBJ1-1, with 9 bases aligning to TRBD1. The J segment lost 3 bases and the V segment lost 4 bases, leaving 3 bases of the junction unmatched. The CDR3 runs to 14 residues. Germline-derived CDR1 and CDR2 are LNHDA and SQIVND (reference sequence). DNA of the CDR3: TGTGCCAGTAGTACCCGGACAGGGGACACTGAAGCTTTCTTT. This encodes CASSTRTGDTEAFF.

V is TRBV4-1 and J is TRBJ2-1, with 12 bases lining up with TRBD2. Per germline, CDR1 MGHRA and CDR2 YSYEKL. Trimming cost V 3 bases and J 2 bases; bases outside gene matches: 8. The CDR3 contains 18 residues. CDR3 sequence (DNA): TGCGCCAGCAGCCAGGGAGGACTAGCGGGAAGTCCCTACAATGAGCAGTTCTTC. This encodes CASSQGGLAGSPYNEQFF.